The following is a TCR beta chain sequence with its context. CDR3 length equals 14 residues. Germline CDR1 reads MNHEY; CDR2 reads SMNVEV (reference sequence). V lost 4 bases to trimming and J lost 4 bases; unmatched junction nucleotides: 7. Generated by immunoSEQ multiplex PCR, the TCRdb table keeps only in-frame clones and is missing some. The sample lists about 130,000 clones, roughly four fifths occurring once. Noted time point: blood 2 weeks post-SBRT. Documented treatment: 15 Gy SBRT to primary tumor, nephrectomy 4 weeks later. This sample is drawn from a study of radiation and T cells in renal cell carcinoma.

The source is a man in his fifties or sixties with renal cell carcinoma. The sequencing used blood, collected from a patient whose treatment included radiotherapy and nephrectomy. The chain uses TRBV27 and TRBJ2-7, with 7 bases lining up with TRBD2. The chain's CDR3 is CASSWAGDVYEQYF. Written as DNA, the CDR3 is TGTGCCAGCAGTTGGGCGGGGGACGTGTACGAGCAGTACTTC.